The 31 T cell receptor beta chains below were found in one sample sequenced in a study of radiotherapy plus CTLA-4 blockade in lung cancer (dated by TCRdb to 2016 to 2019). Preparation of the library involved the immunoSEQ multiplex PCR assay. The source is immuneACCESS, and TCRdb retained only in-frame sequences with V and J called. Part of the clones is not carried over; for the studies checked, unresolved V genes explain less than half of this, and the remainder is unexplained. The sample contains some 78,000 clones, around 90% of them found a single time. Together, the top ten hold around 0.87% of the sample. Sequenced material: peripheral blood, taken from a patient treated with radiotherapy plus ipilimumab. The receptors were gathered from a human donor with non-small cell lung cancer who had stable disease on radiotherapy plus ipilimumab.

The chain carries TRBV20-1 and TRBJ2-5, with D uncertain. The CDR3 has 10 amino acids. Trimming left V 6 bases short and J 7 bases short, with 9 bases between. CDR1 and CDR2 from the germline V gene are DFQATT and SNEGSKA (reference sequence). The CDR3 bases are TGCAGTGCCGAGGAAGGGACCCAGTACTTC. Amino acid sequence: CSAEEGTQYF.

The chain carries TRBV6-5 and TRBJ2-7, with 7 bases aligning to TRBD2. Germline CDR1 and CDR2: MNHEY and SVGAGI. This CDR3 contains 16 residues. The J segment lost 0 bases and the V segment lost 0 bases, leaving 5 bases of the junction unmatched. The CDR3 DNA follows: TGTGCCAGCAGTTACTCCGGGACTACCTTCTCCTACGAGCAGTACTTC. It encodes CASSYSGTTFSYEQYF.

The rearrangement joins TRBV12-5 to TRBJ2-7, with 7 nucleotides matching TRBD1. Germline V lookup: CDR1 LGHNT, CDR2 FRNRAP. Trimming cost V 5 bases and J 7 bases; bases outside gene matches: 8. The CDR3 loop spans 13 amino acids. Written as DNA, the CDR3 is TGTGCTAGTGGTCTCGACAGGGTAGGGGAGCAGTACTTC. This sequence encodes CASGLDRVGEQYF.

This clone showed up just once. The V gene is TRBV6-6, the J gene TRBJ1-2; D uncertain. This CDR3 spans 13 amino acids. Germline V CDR1 and CDR2: MNHNY, SVGAGI (reference sequence). The V end lost 6 bases, the J end lost 0 bases, and 8 bases lay between the germline ends. In nucleotides, the CDR3 is TGTGCCAGCAGCCGAAGTTCTAACTATGGCTACACCTTC. Translation gives CASSRSSNYGYTF.

The chain uses TRBV11-2 and TRBJ1-1, with D perhaps matching TRBD1 (6 bases). Trimming cost V 5 bases and J 5 bases, with 18 bases left between them. The CDR3 extends over 15 amino acids. Per germline, CDR1 SGHAT and CDR2 FQNNGV. The CDR3 DNA sequence: TGTGCCAGCAGCCCCCCTGGAGGGGGAGCAACTGAAGCTTTCTTT. Its protein product is CASSPPGGGATEAFF.

The chain combines TRBV2 with TRBJ1-5; D gene ambiguous. This CDR3 is 15 amino acids long. CDR1 and CDR2 from the germline V gene are SNHLY and FYNNEI. Trimming took off 8 bases at V and 4 bases at J, with 18 bases between the two ends. The CDR3 loop reads CASRLNSGNNQPQHF. The CDR3 region has the DNA TGTGCCAGCCGCCTGAACTCTGGGAATAATCAGCCCCAGCATTTT.

About this clone itself: The sample contains more than one DNA sequence encoding this CDR3. The J gene is TRBJ2-6, the V gene TRBV18; D uncertain. The CDR3 consists of 13 residues. V shed 2 bases and J shed 2 bases, with 1 base lying between them. Looked up from germline, CDR1 is KGHSH and CDR2 is LQKENI. CDR3 region: CASSPTGANVLTF. The CDR3 DNA reads as TGTGCCAGCTCACCAACTGGGGCCAACGTCCTGACTTTC.

This clone was detected only a few times. This chain uses TRBV5-1 with TRBJ2-3, with 15 bases aligning to TRBD2. The CDR3 sequence is 19 residues long. The J segment lost 4 bases and the V segment lost 4 bases, leaving 13 bases of the junction unmatched. Germline CDR1 SGHRS, CDR2 YFSETQ. For the CDR3, the DNA is TGCGCCAGCAGCCCGGGACTAGCGGGAGGTATGAGGGGCCCAGATACGCAGTATTTT. Protein: CASSPGLAGGMRGPDTQYF.

This clone was seen a handful of times. The gene calls are TRBV28 and TRBJ2-1; TRBD1 matches at 9 bases. V lost 8 bases, J lost 5 bases, and 7 bases stayed unmatched. The germline V gene has CDR1 MDHEN and CDR2 SYDVKM. The CDR3 extends over 14 amino acids. CDR3 sequence (DNA): TGTGCCAGCGAGACAGGGGGTGAAAACAATGAGCAGTTCTTC. This codes for CASETGGENNEQFF.

The chain employs TRBV6-1 and TRBJ1-5; D is unclear. Germline V gene sequence: CDR1 MNHNS, CDR2 SASEGT. Between the trimmed V and J ends, which lost 7 bases and 1 base, there was a span of 8 bases. This CDR3 has 13 amino acids. The CDR3 sequence is CASTTRSNQPQHF. CDR3 DNA: TGTGCCAGCACGACCAGAAGCAATCAGCCCCAGCATTTT.

This clone was counted between two and nine times. The chain uses TRBV4-1 and TRBJ1-6; D possibly corresponds to TRBD1 (5 bases). CDR3 length equals 14 residues. V shed 1 base and J shed 14 bases, with 15 bases lying between them. CDR1 is MGHRA, CDR2 YSYEKL, per germline. For the CDR3, the DNA is TGCGCCAGCAGCCAAGGACAGACTATCTCGGCCCTCCACTTT. As protein: CASSQGQTISALHF.

The chain couples TRBV28 to TRBJ1-6; no definite D call. Between the trimmed V and J ends, which lost 3 bases and 15 bases, there was a span of 15 bases. The CDR3 totals 13 residues. Per germline, CDR1 MDHEN and CDR2 SYDVKM. The CDR3 is CASSFRHPFLLHF. The CDR3 bases are TGTGCCAGCAGTTTCCGGCATCCGTTTCTCCTCCACTTT.

The chain is built from TRBV28 and TRBJ2-5; 9 nucleotides match TRBD2. The CDR3 spans 14 residues. CDR1 MDHEN and CDR2 SYDVKM come from the germline V gene. Trimming at V came to 6 bases and at J to 1 base, leaving 3 bases not matched to a gene. The CDR3 region has the DNA TGTGCCAGCAGGGTAGCGGGGGCCCAAGAGACCCAGTACTTC. Protein product: CASRVAGAQETQYF.

CDR3 DNA sequence: TGTGCCAGCAGTGACTCTAACAATGAGCAGTTCTTC. It is translated as CASSDSNNEQFF. The chain carries TRBV6-4 and TRBJ2-1, with D unclear. Germline assignment: CDR1 MRHNA and CDR2 SNTAGT. CDR3 size: 12 residues. Trimming removed 0 bases from V and 5 bases from J, with 2 bases in between.

This clone was seen a single time. The chain has TRBV30 and TRBJ1-3; TRBD1 aligns across 8 bases. V lost 7 bases and J lost 0; bases outside the gene matches: 5. Germline CDR1 is GTSNPN and CDR2 is SVGIG (reference sequence). This CDR3 has 14 amino acids. CDR3 sequence reads: CAYRTGNSGNTIYF. CDR3 in DNA: TGTGCCTACCGGACAGGGAACTCTGGAAACACCATATATTTT.

This clone was picked up one time. The chain recombines TRBV2 with TRBJ1-2; 8 bases line up with TRBD1. Trimming took 5 bases from V and 4 from J; bases not matched to a gene: 6. The CDR3 loop spans 14 amino acids. Germline CDR1 SNHLY, CDR2 FYNNEI. The CDR3 spells CASSPGGVGYGYTF. CDR3 nucleotides: TGTGCCAGCAGTCCAGGGGGCGTGGGCTATGGCTACACCTTC.

This sequence joins TRBV7-9 and TRBJ1-2; possibly TRBD1 for D (5 bases). This CDR3 has 15 amino acids. Deletions cut 1 base from V and 0 bases from J, with 9 bases between. CDR1 and CDR2 (germline): SEHNR, FQNEAQ (reference sequence). CDR3 sequence (DNA): TGTGCCAGCAGCTTAGGGGACGGAGCTAACTATGGCTACACCTTC. It yields the protein CASSLGDGANYGYTF.

This sequence joins TRBV10-3 and TRBJ1-6; TRBD1 aligns across 9 bases. Per germline, CDR1 ENHRY and CDR2 SYGVKD. The V gene end was trimmed by 3 bases and the J gene end by 8 bases; junction bases not matched to a gene: 2. The CDR3 sequence is 14 residues long. Here the CDR3 DNA reads TGTGCCATCAGTGATGGGACAGGGTATTCACCCCTCCACTTT. Its protein is CAISDGTGYSPLHF.

This sequence joins TRBV4-2 and TRBJ2-7; 7 bases are shared with TRBD2. CDR1 LGHNA and CDR2 YNFKEQ come from the germline V gene. Trimming took 1 base from V and 2 from J; bases not matched to a gene: 5. CDR3 length: 15 residues. The CDR3 sequence: CASSQGGGGTYEQYF. The CDR3 DNA reads TGTGCCAGCAGCCAAGGGGGGGGAGGGACCTACGAGCAGTACTTC.

This chain links TRBV6-1 with TRBJ2-7, with D maybe TRBD1 (5 bases). Deletions cut 4 bases from V and 2 bases from J, with 9 bases between. This CDR3 is built from 13 residues. Germline V gives CDR1 MNHNS, CDR2 SASEGT. CDR3 nucleotide sequence: TGTGCCAGCAGTGGACAGTCTGCCTACGAGCAGTACTTC. It is translated as CASSGQSAYEQYF.

This rearrangement joins TRBV2 to TRBJ1-2; D remains unclear. Germline V gives CDR1 SNHLY, CDR2 FYNNEI. The CDR3 consists of 13 residues. V was shortened by 4 bases and J by 4 bases, with 10 bases between the two germline ends. The CDR3 bases are TGTGCCAGCAGTGTGTTGACACTCTATGGCTACACCTTC. Translated: CASSVLTLYGYTF. Supplemented by reference TRBV2 and TRBJ1-2, the full variable domain reads EPEVTQTPSHQVTQMGQEVILRCVPISNHLYFYWYRQILGQKVEFLVSFYNNEISEKSEIFDDQFSVERPDGSNFTLKIRSTKLEDSAMYFCASSVLTLYGYTFGSGTRLTVV.

The chain couples TRBV11-2 to TRBJ2-7, with 9 bases identical to TRBD1. CDR1 is SGHAT, CDR2 FQNNGV, per germline. CDR3 length: 15 amino acids. Germline trimming cut 2 bases from V and 5 bases from J; bases unmatched to any gene: 7. The CDR3 loop is CASSLMTGGTHEQYF. DNA for the CDR3: TGTGCCAGCAGCTTAATGACAGGGGGAACCCACGAGCAGTACTTC. Full variable domain (outside the CDR3, taken from reference TRBV11-2 and TRBJ2-7): EAGVAQSPRYKIIEKRQSVAFWCNPISGHATLYWYQQILGQGPKLLIQFQNNGVVDDSQLPKDRFSAERLKGVDSTLKIQPAKLEDSAVYLCASSLMTGGTHEQYFGPGTRLTVT.

The chain uses TRBV28 and TRBJ2-1; 11 nucleotides line up with TRBD2. With V trimmed by 2 bases and J by 4 bases, 7 bases remained unmatched. The CDR3 contains 17 residues. CDR1 MDHEN and CDR2 SYDVKM come from the germline V gene. The CDR3 bases are TGTGCCAGCAGTTTACCCCTACTAGCGGGAGCATACAATGAGCAGTTCTTC. It codes for CASSLPLLAGAYNEQFF.

The V call is TRBV19, the J call TRBJ2-5, with 8 positions matching TRBD1. The DNA end favors TRBJ2-7, so the J call may be wrong. Germline loops: CDR1 LNHDA, CDR2 SQIVND (reference sequence). This CDR3 region has 16 residues. The CDR3 DNA is TGTGCCAGTAGTATAAGGCGTGGCAGGGGGCCGGGCGAGCAGTACTTC. Its translation: CASSIRRGRGPGEQYF.

The chain uses TRBV7-3 and TRBJ2-6; D may be TRBD1 (6 bases). With 4 bases removed from V and 0 bases from J, the gap between germline ends came to 13 bases. CDR1 is SGHTA, CDR2 FQGTGA, per germline. The CDR3 spans 17 residues. The CDR3 nucleotides are TGTGCCAGCAGCTCTATCGGACAGAGCTCTGGGGCCAACGTCCTGACTTTC. Encoded protein: CASSSIGQSSGANVLTF. Using reference TRBV7-3 and TRBJ2-6 for the parts outside the CDR3, the full variable domain is GAGVSQTPSNKVTEKGKYVELRCDPISGHTALYWYRQSLGQGPEFLIYFQGTGAADDSGLPNDRFFAVRPEGSVSTLKIQRTERGDSAVYLCASSSIGQSSGANVLTFGAGSRLTVL.

The chain employs TRBV7-6 and TRBJ2-3; TRBD1 agrees at 7 bases. The CDR3 extends over 13 amino acids. CDR1 and CDR2 (germline): SGHVS, FNYEAQ. V shed 1 base and J 9 bases; nucleotides not matched to a gene: 4. The CDR3 region has the DNA TGTGCCAGCAGCTTAGGGACAGGAACGACGCAGTATTTT. It encodes CASSLGTGTTQYF.

The chain links TRBV5-1 to TRBJ2-7, with 10 bases identical to TRBD2. The germline CDR1 and CDR2 sequences are SGHRS and YFSETQ. The CDR3 contains 15 residues. V shed 4 bases and J 2 bases; nucleotides not matched to a gene: 6. The DNA of the CDR3 is TGCGCCAGCAGCGATAGCGGGGGGTTTACCTACGAGCAGTACTTC. The encoded protein is CASSDSGGFTYEQYF.

V and J are TRBV7-2 and TRBJ2-1; no definite D call. Germline V CDR1 and CDR2: SGHTA, FQGNSA. This CDR3 is 12 amino acids long. Deletions cut 5 bases from V and 8 bases from J, with 10 bases between. CDR3 nucleotides: TGTGCCAGCAGCCACGACGTGGATGAGCAGTTCTTC. This gives the protein CASSHDVDEQFF.

This chain joins TRBV5-1 and TRBJ1-6; 7 nucleotides match TRBD1. The CDR3 extends over 14 amino acids. In germline, CDR1 is SGHRS, CDR2 YFSETQ. J gave up 5 bases and V 4 bases, and 3 bases lay outside the gene matches. In DNA, the CDR3 is TGCGCCAGCAGCATAGGACAGGATAATTCACCCCTCCACTTT. Translating it yields CASSIGQDNSPLHF.

The rearrangement links TRBV5-1 to TRBJ2-3, with 8 bases aligning to TRBD2. With 1 base clipped from V and 7 bases from J, the junction kept 11 bases outside the gene matches. Per the germline V gene, CDR1 is SGHRS and CDR2 is YFSETQ. This CDR3 is 16 amino acids long. The CDR3 sequence is CASSLSGLAPANTQYF. CDR3 DNA sequence: TGCGCCAGCAGCTTGTCCGGACTAGCCCCAGCTAATACGCAGTATTTT.

This CDR3 reads CASSSNPSNTEAFF. The CDR3 region has the DNA TGTGCCAGCAGTTCGAACCCCTCGAACACTGAAGCTTTCTTT. J is TRBJ1-1 and V is TRBV27, with unresolved D. The germline CDR1 and CDR2 sequences are MNHEY and SMNVEV (reference sequence). The ends were cut back, 4 bases at V and 1 base at J, with 10 bases in the middle. The CDR3 has 14 amino acids.